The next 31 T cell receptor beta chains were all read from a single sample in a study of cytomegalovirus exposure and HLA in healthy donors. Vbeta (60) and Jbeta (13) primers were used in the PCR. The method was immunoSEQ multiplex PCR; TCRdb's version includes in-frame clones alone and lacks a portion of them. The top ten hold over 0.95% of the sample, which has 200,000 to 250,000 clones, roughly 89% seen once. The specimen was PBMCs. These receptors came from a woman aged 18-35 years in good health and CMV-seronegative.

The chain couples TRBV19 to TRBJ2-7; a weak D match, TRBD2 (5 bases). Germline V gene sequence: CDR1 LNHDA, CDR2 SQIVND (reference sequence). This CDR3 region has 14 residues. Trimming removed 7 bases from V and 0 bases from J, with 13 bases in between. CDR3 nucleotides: TGTGCCAGTAAGTTGGACTCCGGCTCCTACGAGCAGTACTTC. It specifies CASKLDSGSYEQYF. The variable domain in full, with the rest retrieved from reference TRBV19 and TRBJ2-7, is DGGITQSPKYLFRKEGQNVTLSCEQNLNHDAMYWYRQDPGQGLRLIYYSQIVNDFQKGDIAEGYSVSREKKESFPLTVTSAQKNPTAFYLCASKLDSGSYEQYFGPGTRLTVT.

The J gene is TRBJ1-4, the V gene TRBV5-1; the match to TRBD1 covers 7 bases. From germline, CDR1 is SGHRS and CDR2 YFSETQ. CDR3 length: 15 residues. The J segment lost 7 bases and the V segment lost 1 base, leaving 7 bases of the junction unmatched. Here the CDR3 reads CASSLTGTAIEKLFF. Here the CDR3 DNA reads TGCGCCAGCAGCTTGACCGGGACAGCAATTGAAAAACTGTTTTTT.

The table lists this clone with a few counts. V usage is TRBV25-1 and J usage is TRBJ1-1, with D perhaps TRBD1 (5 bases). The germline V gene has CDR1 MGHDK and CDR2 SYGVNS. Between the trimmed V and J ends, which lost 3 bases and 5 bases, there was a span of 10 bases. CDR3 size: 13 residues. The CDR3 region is CASSEGLLTEAFF. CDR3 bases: TGTGCCAGCAGTGAGGGGCTTTTAACTGAAGCTTTCTTT. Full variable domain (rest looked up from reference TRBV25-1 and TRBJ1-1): EADIYQTPRYLVIGTGKKITLECSQTMGHDKMYWYQQDPGMELHLIHYSYGVNSTEKGDLSSESTVSRIRTEHFPLTLESARPSHTSQYLCASSEGLLTEAFFGQGTRLTVV.

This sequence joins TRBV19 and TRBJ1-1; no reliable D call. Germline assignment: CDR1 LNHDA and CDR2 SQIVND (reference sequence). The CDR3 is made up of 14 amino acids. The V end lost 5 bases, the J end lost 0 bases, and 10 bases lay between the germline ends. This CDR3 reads CASSPLRMNTEAFF. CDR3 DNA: TGTGCCAGTAGTCCGCTCAGGATGAACACTGAAGCTTTCTTT.

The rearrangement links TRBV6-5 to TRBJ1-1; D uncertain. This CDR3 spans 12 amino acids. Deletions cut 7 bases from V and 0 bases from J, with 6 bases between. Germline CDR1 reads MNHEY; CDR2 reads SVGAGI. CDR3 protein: CASTRLNTEAFF. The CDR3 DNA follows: TGTGCCAGCACCAGGCTGAACACTGAAGCTTTCTTT.

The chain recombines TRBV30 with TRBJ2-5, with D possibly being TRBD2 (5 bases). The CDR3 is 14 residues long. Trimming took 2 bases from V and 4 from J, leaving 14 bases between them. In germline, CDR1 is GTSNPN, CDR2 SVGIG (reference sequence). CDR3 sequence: CAWSRNGVPETQYF. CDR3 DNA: TGTGCCTGGAGTCGAAACGGGGTTCCAGAGACCCAGTACTTC.

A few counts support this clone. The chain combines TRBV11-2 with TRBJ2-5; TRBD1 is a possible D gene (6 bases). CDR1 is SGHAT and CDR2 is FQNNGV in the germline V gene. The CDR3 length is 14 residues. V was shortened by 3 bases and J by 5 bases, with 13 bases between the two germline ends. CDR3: CASSLVGGFETQYF. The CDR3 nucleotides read TGTGCCAGCAGCTTGGTAGGGGGTTTTGAGACCCAGTACTTC.

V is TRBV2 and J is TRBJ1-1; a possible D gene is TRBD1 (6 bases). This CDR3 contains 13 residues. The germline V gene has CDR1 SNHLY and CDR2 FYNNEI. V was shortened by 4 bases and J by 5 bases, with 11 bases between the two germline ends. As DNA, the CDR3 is TGTGCCAGCAGTGTCGGACAGAGTACTGAAGCTTTCTTT. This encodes CASSVGQSTEAFF.

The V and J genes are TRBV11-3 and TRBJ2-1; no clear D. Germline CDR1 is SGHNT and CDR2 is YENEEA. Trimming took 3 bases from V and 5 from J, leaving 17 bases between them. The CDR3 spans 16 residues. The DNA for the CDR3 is TGTGCCAGCAGCTTCTCTGTTGGCTCGATCGACAATGAGCAGTTCTTC. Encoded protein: CASSFSVGSIDNEQFF. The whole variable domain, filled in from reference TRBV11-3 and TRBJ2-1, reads EAGVVQSPRYKIIEKKQPVAFWCNPISGHNTLYWYLQNLGQGPELLIRYENEEAVDDSQLPKDRFSAERLKGVDSTLKIQPAELGDSAVYLCASSFSVGSIDNEQFFGPGTRLTVL.

The CDR3 DNA reads TGCAGCGTTGATTCCGGGAGGGAGGGCGAGCAGTACTTC. The encoded protein is CSVDSGREGEQYF. The chain couples TRBV29-1 to TRBJ2-7; 8 nucleotides match TRBD2. V trimming: 3 bases; J trimming: 6 bases; junction bases outside the gene matches: 7. The germline V gene encodes CDR1 SQVTM and CDR2 ANQGSEA. The CDR3 is 13 residues long.

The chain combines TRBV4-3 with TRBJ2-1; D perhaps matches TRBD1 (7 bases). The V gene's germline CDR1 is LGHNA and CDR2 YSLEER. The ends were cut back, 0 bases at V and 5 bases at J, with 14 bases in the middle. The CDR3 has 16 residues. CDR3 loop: CASSQDRAGGNNEQFF. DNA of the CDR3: TGCGCCAGCAGCCAAGATAGGGCAGGGGGGAACAATGAGCAGTTCTTC.

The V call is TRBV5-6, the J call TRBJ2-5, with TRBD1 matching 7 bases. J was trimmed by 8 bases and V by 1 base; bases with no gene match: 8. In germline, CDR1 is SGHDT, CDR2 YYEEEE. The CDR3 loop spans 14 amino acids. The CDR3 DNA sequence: TGTGCCAGCAGCTTGCTGACAGGGACCTCAACCCAGTACTTC. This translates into CASSLLTGTSTQYF.

Here the CDR3 reads CASSPGTRRGETQYF. CDR3 DNA: TGTGCCAGTAGTCCAGGGACTAGAAGAGGAGAGACCCAGTACTTC. The chain uses TRBV19 and TRBJ2-5, with 8 bases that match TRBD2. V dropped 5 bases and J dropped 4; count of bases not matched to a gene: 9. The germline gives CDR1 LNHDA, CDR2 SQIVND (reference sequence). The CDR3 is 15 amino acids.

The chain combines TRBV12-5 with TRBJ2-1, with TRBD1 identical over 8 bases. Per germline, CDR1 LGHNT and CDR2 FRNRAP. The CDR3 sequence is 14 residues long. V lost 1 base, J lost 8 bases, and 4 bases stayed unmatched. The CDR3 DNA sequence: TGTGCTAGTGGTTTGGGGCAGGGGGCCGATGAGCAGTTCTTC. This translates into CASGLGQGADEQFF.

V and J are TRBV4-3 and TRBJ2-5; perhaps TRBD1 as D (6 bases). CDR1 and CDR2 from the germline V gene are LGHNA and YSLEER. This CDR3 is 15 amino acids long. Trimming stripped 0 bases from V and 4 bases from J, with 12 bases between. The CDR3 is CASSQDTGLRETQYF. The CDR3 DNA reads TGCGCCAGCAGCCAAGATACAGGGCTGCGAGAGACCCAGTACTTC.

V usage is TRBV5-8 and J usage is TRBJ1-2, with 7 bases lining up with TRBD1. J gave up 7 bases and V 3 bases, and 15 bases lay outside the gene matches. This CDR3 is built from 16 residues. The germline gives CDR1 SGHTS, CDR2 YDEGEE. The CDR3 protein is CASSYLPGQRLGGYTF. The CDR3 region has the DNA TGTGCCAGCAGCTATTTGCCGGGACAGAGATTAGGTGGCTACACCTTC.

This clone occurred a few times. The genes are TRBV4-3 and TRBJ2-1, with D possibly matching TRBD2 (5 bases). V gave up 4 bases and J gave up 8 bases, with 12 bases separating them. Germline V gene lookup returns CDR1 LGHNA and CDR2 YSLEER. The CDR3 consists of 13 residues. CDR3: CASSPRTRDEQFF. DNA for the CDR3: TGCGCCAGCAGCCCCCGGACTCGCGATGAGCAGTTCTTC.

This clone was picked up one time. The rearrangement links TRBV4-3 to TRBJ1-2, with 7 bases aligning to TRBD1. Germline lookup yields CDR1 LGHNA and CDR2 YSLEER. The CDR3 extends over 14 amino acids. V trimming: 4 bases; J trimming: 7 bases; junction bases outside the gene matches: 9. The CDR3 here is CASSPHPGGAGYTF. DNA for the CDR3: TGCGCCAGCAGCCCCCACCCAGGGGGAGCTGGCTACACCTTC.

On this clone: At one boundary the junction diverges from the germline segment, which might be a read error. Here the CDR3 reads CSSSSDRGLIGNIQYF. CDR3 nucleotide sequence: TGTTCCAGCAGCTCGGACAGGGGTTTGATAGGAAACATTCAGTACTTC. The chain carries TRBV7-9 and TRBJ2-4, with TRBD1 identical over 9 bases. CDR1 and CDR2 (germline): SEHNR, FQNEAQ (reference sequence). This CDR3 is built from 16 residues. The full variable domain, completed using reference TRBV7-9 and TRBJ2-4, is DTGVSQNPRHKITKRGQNVTFRCDPISEHNRLYWYRQTLGQGPEFLTYFQNEAQLEKSRLLSDRFSAERPKGSFSTLEIQRTEQGDSAMYLCSSSSDRGLIGNIQYFGAGTRLSVL.

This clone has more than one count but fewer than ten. This CDR3 is CASRNGGSFTGELFF. The CDR3 nucleotides read TGTGCCAGCAGAAACGGAGGGTCATTCACCGGGGAGCTGTTTTTT. V is TRBV28 and J is TRBJ2-2; D possibly corresponds to TRBD2 (6 bases). The V gene's germline CDR1 is MDHEN and CDR2 SYDVKM. Trimming cost V 6 bases and J 4 bases, with 15 bases left between them. There are 15 residues in the CDR3.

The CDR3 protein is CASSLVTRRGTEAFF. Here the CDR3 DNA reads TGTGCCAGCAGCTTGGTCACGAGGCGTGGCACTGAAGCTTTCTTT. The chain joins TRBV5-5 to TRBJ1-1; D is unclear. The CDR3 is 15 residues long. CDR1 and CDR2 (germline): SGHKS, YYEKEE (reference sequence). Trimming removed 0 bases at V and 4 bases at J, with 13 bases between.

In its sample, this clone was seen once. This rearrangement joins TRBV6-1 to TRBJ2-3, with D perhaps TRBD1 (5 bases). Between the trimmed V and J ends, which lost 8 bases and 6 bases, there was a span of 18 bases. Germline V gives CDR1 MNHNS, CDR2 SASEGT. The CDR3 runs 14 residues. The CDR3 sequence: CASQSAGQGDTQYF. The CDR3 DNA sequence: TGTGCCAGCCAGAGCGCCGGCCAGGGCGATACGCAGTATTTT.

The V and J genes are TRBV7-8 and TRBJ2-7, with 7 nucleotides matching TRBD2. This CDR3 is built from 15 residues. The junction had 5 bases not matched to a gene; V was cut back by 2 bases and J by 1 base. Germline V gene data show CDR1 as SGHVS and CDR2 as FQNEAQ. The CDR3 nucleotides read TGTGCCAGCAGCTTATGGGGGGGAGTATCCTACGAGCAGTACTTC. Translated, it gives CASSLWGGVSYEQYF. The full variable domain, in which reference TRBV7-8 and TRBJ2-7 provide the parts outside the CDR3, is GAGVSQSPRYKVAKRGQDVALRCDPISGHVSLFWYQQALGQGPEFLTYFQNEAQLDKSGLPSDRFFAERPEGSVSTLKIQRTQQEDSAVYLCASSLWGGVSYEQYFGPGTRLTVT.

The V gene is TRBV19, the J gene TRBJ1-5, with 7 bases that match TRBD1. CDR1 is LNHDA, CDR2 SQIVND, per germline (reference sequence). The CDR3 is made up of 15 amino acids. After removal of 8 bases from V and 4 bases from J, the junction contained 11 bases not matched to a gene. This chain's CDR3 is CASSPPDRRNQPQHF. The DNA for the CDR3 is TGTGCCAGTTCCCCCCCGGACAGGCGAAATCAGCCCCAGCATTTT.

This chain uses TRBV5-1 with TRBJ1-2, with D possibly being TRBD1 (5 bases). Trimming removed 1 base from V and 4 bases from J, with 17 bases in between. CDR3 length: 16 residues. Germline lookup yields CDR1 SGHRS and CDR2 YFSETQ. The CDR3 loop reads CASSLIPGDDAYGYTF. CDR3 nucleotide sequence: TGCGCCAGCAGCTTGATTCCGGGGGACGATGCCTATGGCTACACCTTC.

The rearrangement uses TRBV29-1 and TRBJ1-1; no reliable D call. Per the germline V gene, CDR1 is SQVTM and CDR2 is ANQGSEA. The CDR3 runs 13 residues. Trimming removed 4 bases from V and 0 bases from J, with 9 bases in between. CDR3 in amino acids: CSVADTMNTEAFF. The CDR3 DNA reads TGCAGCGTTGCTGACACCATGAACACTGAAGCTTTCTTT.

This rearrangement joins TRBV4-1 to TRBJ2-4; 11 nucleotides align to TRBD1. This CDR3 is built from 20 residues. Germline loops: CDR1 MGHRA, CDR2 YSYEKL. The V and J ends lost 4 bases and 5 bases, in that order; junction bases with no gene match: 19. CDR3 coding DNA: TGCGCCAGCAGCCCCGGACAGGGGGCTGCGGGAGGGTACGATGAAAACATTCAGTACTTC. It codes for CASSPGQGAAGGYDENIQYF.

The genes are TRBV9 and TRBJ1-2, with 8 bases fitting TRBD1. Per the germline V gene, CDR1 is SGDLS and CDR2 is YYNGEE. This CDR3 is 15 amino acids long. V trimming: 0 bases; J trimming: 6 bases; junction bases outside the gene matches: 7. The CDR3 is CASSVGTGILHGYTF. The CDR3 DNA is TGTGCCAGCAGCGTAGGGACAGGGATTCTTCATGGCTACACCTTC.

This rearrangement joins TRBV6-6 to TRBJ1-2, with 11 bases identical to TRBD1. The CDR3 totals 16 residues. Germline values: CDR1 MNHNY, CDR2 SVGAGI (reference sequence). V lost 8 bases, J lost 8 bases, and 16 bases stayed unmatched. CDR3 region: CASSSKGDRGDWGYTF. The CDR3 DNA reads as TGTGCCAGCTCCTCAAAAGGGGACAGGGGGGATTGGGGCTACACCTTC.

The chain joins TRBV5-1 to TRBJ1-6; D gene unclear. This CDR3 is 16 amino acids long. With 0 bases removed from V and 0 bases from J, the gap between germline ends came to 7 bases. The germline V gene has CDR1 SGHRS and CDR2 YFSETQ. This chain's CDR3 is CASSLAGSSYNSPLHF. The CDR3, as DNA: TGCGCCAGCAGCTTGGCGGGGAGCTCCTATAATTCACCCCTCCACTTT.

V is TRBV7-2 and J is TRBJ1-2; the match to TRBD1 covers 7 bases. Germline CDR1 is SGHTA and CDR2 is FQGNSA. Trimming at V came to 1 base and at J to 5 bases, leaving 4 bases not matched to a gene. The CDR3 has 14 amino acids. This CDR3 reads CASSLGGQIYGYTF. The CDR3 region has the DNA TGTGCCAGCAGCTTAGGGGGACAGATTTATGGCTACACCTTC.